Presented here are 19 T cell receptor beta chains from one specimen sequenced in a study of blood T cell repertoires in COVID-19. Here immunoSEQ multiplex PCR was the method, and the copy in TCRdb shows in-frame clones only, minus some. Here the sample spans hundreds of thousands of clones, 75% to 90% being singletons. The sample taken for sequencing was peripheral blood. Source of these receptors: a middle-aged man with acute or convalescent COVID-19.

CDR3 amino acids: CASSLSRTDTQYF. The CDR3 DNA follows: TGTGCCAGCAGTTTATCGAGGACAGATACGCAGTATTTT. The chain recombines TRBV27 with TRBJ2-3; the D is unclear. The ends were cut back, 0 bases at V and 3 bases at J, with 4 bases in the middle. This CDR3 comprises 13 residues. The germline V gene has CDR1 MNHEY and CDR2 SMNVEV (reference sequence).

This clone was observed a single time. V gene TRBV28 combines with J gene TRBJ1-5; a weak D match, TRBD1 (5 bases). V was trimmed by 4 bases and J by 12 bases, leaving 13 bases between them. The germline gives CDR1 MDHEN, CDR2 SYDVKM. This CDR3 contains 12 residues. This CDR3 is CASSSTDRNQHF. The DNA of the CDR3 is TGTGCCAGCAGTTCCACCGACAGAAACCAGCATTTT.

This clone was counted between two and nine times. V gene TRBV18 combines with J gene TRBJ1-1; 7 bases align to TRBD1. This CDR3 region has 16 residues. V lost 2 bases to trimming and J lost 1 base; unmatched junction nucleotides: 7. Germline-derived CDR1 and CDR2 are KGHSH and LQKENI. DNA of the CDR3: TGTGCCAGCTCACCAATAGGGGACAGTCCGAACACTGAAGCTTTCTTT. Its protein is CASSPIGDSPNTEAFF.

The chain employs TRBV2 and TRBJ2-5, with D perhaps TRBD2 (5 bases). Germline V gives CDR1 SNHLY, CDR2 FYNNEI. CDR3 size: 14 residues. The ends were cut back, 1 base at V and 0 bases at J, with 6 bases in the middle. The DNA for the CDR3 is TGTGCCAGCAGTGAAGGGGAGTACCAAGAGACCCAGTACTTC. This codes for CASSEGEYQETQYF.

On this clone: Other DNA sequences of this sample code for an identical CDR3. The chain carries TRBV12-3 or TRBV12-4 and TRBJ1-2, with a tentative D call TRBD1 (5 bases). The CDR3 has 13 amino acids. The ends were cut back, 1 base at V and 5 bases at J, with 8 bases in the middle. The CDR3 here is CASSLGQPYGYTF. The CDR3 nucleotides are TGTGCCAGCAGTTTAGGACAGCCGTATGGCTACACCTTC.

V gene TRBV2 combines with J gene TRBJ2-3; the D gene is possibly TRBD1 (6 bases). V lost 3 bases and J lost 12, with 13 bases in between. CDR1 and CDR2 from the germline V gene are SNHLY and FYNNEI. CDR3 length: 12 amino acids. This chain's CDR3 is CASSDRGLSQYF. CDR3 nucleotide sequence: TGTGCCAGCAGTGACAGGGGCCTTAGTCAGTATTTT. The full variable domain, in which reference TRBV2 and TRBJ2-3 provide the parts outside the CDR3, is EPEVTQTPSHQVTQMGQEVILRCVPISNHLYFYWYRQILGQKVEFLVSFYNNEISEKSEIFDDQFSVERPDGSNFTLKIRSTKLEDSAMYFCASSDRGLSQYFGPGTRLTVL.

The CDR3 sequence: CASRLRGSQETQYF. In DNA form, the CDR3 reads TGTGCCAGCAGACTCAGGGGGTCCCAAGAGACCCAGTACTTC. V gene TRBV28 combines with J gene TRBJ2-5; 7 nucleotides align to TRBD1. The CDR3 sequence is 14 residues long. Losses at the gene ends were 6 bases for V and 1 base for J; bases not matched to a gene: 5. The germline CDR1 and CDR2 sequences are MDHEN and SYDVKM.

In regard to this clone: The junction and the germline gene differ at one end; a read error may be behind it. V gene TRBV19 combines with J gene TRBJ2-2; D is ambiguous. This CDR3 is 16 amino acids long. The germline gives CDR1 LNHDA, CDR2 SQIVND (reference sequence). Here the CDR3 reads CASSPGLLRNAGELFF. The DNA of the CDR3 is TGTGCCAGTAGTCCAGGCTTGCTCAGGAACGCCGGGGAGCTGTTTTTT.

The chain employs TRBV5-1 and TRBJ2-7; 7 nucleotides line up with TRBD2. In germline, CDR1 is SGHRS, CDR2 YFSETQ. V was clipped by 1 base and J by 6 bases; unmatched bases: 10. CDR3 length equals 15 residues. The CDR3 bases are TGCGCCAGCAGCTTGACTCGCGGGAGCCCCGGCGAGCAGTACTTC. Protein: CASSLTRGSPGEQYF.

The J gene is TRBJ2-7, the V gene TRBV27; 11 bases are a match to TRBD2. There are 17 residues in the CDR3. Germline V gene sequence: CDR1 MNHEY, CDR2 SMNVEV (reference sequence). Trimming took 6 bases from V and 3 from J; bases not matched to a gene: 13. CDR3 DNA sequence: TGTGCCAGCAGCACCGGGACTAGCGGACACCACCACTACGAGCAGTACTTC. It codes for CASSTGTSGHHHYEQYF.

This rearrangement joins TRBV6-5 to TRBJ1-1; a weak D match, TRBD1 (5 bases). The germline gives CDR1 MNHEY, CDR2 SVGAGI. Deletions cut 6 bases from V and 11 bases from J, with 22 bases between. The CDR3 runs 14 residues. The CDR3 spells CASSSTANAVDAFF. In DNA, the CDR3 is TGTGCCAGCAGCTCGACAGCCAATGCGGTGGACGCTTTCTTT.

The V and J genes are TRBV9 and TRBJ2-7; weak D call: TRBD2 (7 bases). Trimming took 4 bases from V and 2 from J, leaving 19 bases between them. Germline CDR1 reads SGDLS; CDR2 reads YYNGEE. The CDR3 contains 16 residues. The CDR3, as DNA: TGTGCCAGCAGCCCTCAGGGGAGTCTAGCGGCCTACGAGCAGTACTTC. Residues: CASSPQGSLAAYEQYF.

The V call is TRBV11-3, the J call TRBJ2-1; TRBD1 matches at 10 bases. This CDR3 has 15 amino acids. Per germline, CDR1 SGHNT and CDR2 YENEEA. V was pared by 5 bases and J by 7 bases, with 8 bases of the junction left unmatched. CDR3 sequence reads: CASSPPGQGINEQFF. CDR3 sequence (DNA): TGTGCCAGCAGCCCACCGGGACAGGGGATAAATGAGCAGTTCTTC.

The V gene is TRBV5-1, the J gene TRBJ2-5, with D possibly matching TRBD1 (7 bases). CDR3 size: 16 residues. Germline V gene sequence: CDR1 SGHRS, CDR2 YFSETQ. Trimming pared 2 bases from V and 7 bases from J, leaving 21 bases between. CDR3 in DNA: TGCGCCAGCAGCTTACCCCAGGGGGGTATGGAAGGGACCCAGTACTTC. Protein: CASSLPQGGMEGTQYF.

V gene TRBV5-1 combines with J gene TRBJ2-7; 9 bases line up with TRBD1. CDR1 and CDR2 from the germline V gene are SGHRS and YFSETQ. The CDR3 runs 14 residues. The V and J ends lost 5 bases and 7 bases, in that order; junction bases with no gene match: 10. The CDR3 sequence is CASRSTGGPGEQYF. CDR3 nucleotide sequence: TGCGCCAGCAGGTCAACAGGGGGCCCGGGTGAGCAGTACTTC. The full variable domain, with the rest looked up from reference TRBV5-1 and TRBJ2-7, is KAGVTQTPRYLIKTRGQQVTLSCSPISGHRSVSWYQQTPGQGLQFLFEYFSETQRNKGNFPGRFSGRQFSNSRSEMNVSTLELGDSALYLCASRSTGGPGEQYFGPGTRLTVT.

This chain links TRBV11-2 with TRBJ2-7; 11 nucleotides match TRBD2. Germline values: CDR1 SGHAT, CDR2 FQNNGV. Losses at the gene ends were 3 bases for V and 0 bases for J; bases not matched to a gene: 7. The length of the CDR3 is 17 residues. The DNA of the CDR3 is TGTGCCAGCAGCTTCCTAGCGGGGGGCCGAGGCTCCTACGAGCAGTACTTC. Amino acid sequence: CASSFLAGGRGSYEQYF.

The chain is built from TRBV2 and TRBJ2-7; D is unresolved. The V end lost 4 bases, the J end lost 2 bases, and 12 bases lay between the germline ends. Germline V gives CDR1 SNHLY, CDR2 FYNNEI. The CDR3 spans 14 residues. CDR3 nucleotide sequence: TGTGCCAGCAGTGCCCCGGTGATCCCCTACGAGCAGTACTTC. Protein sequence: CASSAPVIPYEQYF.

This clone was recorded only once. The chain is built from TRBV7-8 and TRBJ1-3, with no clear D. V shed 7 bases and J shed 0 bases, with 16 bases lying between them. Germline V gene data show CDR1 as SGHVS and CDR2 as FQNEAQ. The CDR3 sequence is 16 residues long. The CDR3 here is CASTLSADSSGNTIYF. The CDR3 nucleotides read TGTGCCAGCACCCTTTCAGCGGATTCCTCTGGAAACACCATATATTTT. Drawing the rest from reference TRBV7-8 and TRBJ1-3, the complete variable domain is GAGVSQSPRYKVAKRGQDVALRCDPISGHVSLFWYQQALGQGPEFLTYFQNEAQLDKSGLPSDRFFAERPEGSVSTLKIQRTQQEDSAVYLCASTLSADSSGNTIYFGEGSWLTVV.

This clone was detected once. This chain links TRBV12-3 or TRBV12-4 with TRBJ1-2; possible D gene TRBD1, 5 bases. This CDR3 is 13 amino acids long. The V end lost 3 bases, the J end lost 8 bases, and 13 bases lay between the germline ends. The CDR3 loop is CASSFLAGEGYTF. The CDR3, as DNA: TGTGCCAGCAGTTTCCTGGCGGGGGAGGGCTACACCTTC.